The 17 T cell receptor beta chains below all came from one sample that was sequenced in a study of T cells in Graves' hyperthyroidism and ophthalmopathy. Researchers took RNA transcripts and amplified the TCR beta CDR3 regions from them. The HTBI primer set served for first-round RT-PCR of the TCR CDR3. TCRdb re-called the multiplex PCR reads with MiXCR, one entry per CDR3 protein. The sample holds under 450,000 distinct CDR3 sequences, about a sixth seen once. Input material: blood. The origin of the receptors is a woman between 18 and 29 years old with Graves' hyperthyroidism.

This rearrangement joins TRBV10-2 to TRBJ2-7, with D possibly being TRBD1 (5 bases). The germline V gene has CDR1 WSHSY and CDR2 SAAADI. This CDR3 contains 14 residues. V lost 5 bases and J 7 bases, leaving 18 bases between the germline ends. This chain's CDR3 is CASSTASGLGEQYF. The CDR3 DNA follows: TGCGCCAGCAGTACCGCCTCAGGGTTAGGGGAGCAGTACTTC.

The table lists this clonotype with many counts. V usage is TRBV6-6 and J usage is TRBJ2-7; unclear D gene. The CDR3 extends over 11 amino acids. CDR1 is MNHNY and CDR2 is SVGAGI in the germline V gene (reference sequence). V was trimmed by 2 bases and J by 5 bases, leaving 4 bases between them. CDR3 sequence reads: CASSYRDEQYF. In nucleotides, the CDR3 is TGTGCCAGCAGTTACAGGGACGAGCAGTACTTC.

This clonotype was counted many times. V usage is TRBV2 and J usage is TRBJ1-4; D remains ambiguous. Germline V gene data show CDR1 as SNHLY and CDR2 as FYNNEI. V lost 4 bases to trimming and J lost 0 bases, with 9 bases between them. This CDR3 is 15 amino acids long. CDR3 protein: CASSGTGATNEKLFF. The CDR3 nucleotides read TGTGCCAGCAGTGGGACTGGTGCAACTAATGAAAAACTGTTTTTT.

In regard to this clonotype: A clone one base away is much larger, so this may be a read error. The chain employs TRBV27 and TRBJ1-1; possibly TRBD1 for D (5 bases). From germline, CDR1 is MNHEY and CDR2 SMNVEV (reference sequence). The CDR3 extends over 13 amino acids. V was pared by 4 bases and J by 4 bases, with 10 bases between. In DNA, the CDR3 is TGTGCCAGCAGTTGGGACGGGGCCACTGAAGCTTTCTTT. It is translated as CASSWDGATEAFF.

This clonotype was picked up many times. The chain employs TRBV7-6 and TRBJ2-7, with TRBD2 matching over 11 bases. V trimming: 5 bases; J trimming: 6 bases; junction bases outside the gene matches: 6. CDR1 and CDR2 from the germline V gene are SGHVS and FNYEAQ. The CDR3 extends over 14 amino acids. The CDR3 region has the DNA TGTGCCAGCAGCCTCACTAGCGGGAGTTCCGAGCAGTACTTC. Encoded protein: CASSLTSGSSEQYF.

The table lists this clonotype with many counts. The chain joins TRBV27 to TRBJ1-2, with 7 bases lining up with TRBD1. The germline CDR1 and CDR2 sequences are MNHEY and SMNVEV (reference sequence). This CDR3 comprises 14 residues. V shed 0 bases, J shed 4 bases, and the junction held 2 bases outside the gene matches. The CDR3 spells CASSLSGQRYGYTF. The CDR3, as DNA: TGTGCCAGCAGTTTATCGGGACAGCGCTATGGCTACACCTTC.

The sample holds many counts of this clonotype. CDR3: CASSHRAKITGELFF. DNA for the CDR3: TGTGCCAGCTCCCATAGAGCAAAAATTACCGGGGAGCTGTTTTTT. V is TRBV2 and J is TRBJ2-2; no firm D call. The CDR3 is made up of 15 amino acids. Trimming stripped 8 bases from V and 5 bases from J, with 18 bases between. Germline V CDR1 and CDR2: SNHLY, FYNNEI.

This clonotype was picked up many times. The chain has TRBV9 and TRBJ2-7; 8 positions agree with TRBD2. The V and J ends lost 0 bases and 5 bases, in that order; junction bases with no gene match: 1. Germline CDR1 is SGDLS and CDR2 is YYNGEE. This CDR3 contains 13 residues. The CDR3 DNA is TGTGCCAGCAGCGTAGGACTAGCGAACGAGCAGTACTTC. Encoded protein: CASSVGLANEQYF.

The rearrangement joins TRBV12-3 or TRBV12-4 to TRBJ2-2; a weak D match, TRBD2 (6 bases). The ends were cut back, 6 bases at V and 3 bases at J, with 11 bases in the middle. The CDR3 consists of 14 residues. The DNA of the CDR3 is TGTGCCAGCAGCACCGGGGGTTACACCGGGGAGCTGTTTTTT. Translating gives CASSTGGYTGELFF.

This clonotype was detected ten times or more. The CDR3 sequence is CASSYSGQGPGELFF. As DNA, the CDR3 is TGTGCCAGCAGTTACTCGGGACAGGGCCCCGGGGAGCTGTTTTTT. The chain has TRBV6-5 and TRBJ2-2; TRBD1 aligns across 9 bases. With V trimmed by 0 bases and J by 6 bases, 2 bases remained unmatched. CDR3 length: 15 residues. CDR1 and CDR2 (germline): MNHEY, SVGAGI.

At least ten counts were recorded for this clonotype. This chain links TRBV5-1 with TRBJ2-1; TRBD1 matches at 9 bases. Germline loops: CDR1 SGHRS, CDR2 YFSETQ. V lost 4 bases, J lost 6 bases, and 11 bases stayed unmatched. This CDR3 comprises 16 residues. CDR3 nucleotide sequence: TGCGCCAGCAGCCCCAATCCCGGGACAGGGCTCAATGAGCAGTTCTTC. Protein sequence: CASSPNPGTGLNEQFF. Supplemented by reference TRBV5-1 and TRBJ2-1, the full variable domain reads KAGVTQTPRYLIKTRGQQVTLSCSPISGHRSVSWYQQTPGQGLQFLFEYFSETQRNKGNFPGRFSGRQFSNSRSEMNVSTLELGDSALYLCASSPNPGTGLNEQFFGPGTRLTVL.

This clonotype was seen at least ten times. The CDR3 bases are TGTGCCAGCAGTGAAGCCCTCCCCCTCGGGGAGACCCAGTACTTC. Its translation: CASSEALPLGETQYF. The chain joins TRBV2 to TRBJ2-5; D gene unclear. CDR3 length: 15 residues. V was trimmed by 0 bases and J by 5 bases, leaving 13 bases between them. Germline values: CDR1 SNHLY, CDR2 FYNNEI.

This clonotype was seen at least ten times. The chain is built from TRBV5-5 and TRBJ1-4; a possible D gene is TRBD1 (5 bases). This CDR3 has 15 residues. V lost 5 bases to trimming and J lost 2 bases, with 13 bases between them. In germline, CDR1 is SGHKS, CDR2 YYEKEE (reference sequence). This CDR3 reads CASSSVGTTNEKLFF. CDR3 DNA sequence: TGTGCCAGCAGTTCGGTAGGGACCACTAATGAAAAACTGTTTTTT.

This clonotype was seen ten or more times. The chain combines TRBV7-9 with TRBJ1-2; TRBD1 agrees at 8 bases. The V gene's germline CDR1 is SEHNR and CDR2 FQNEAQ (reference sequence). The CDR3 consists of 13 residues. The V gene end was trimmed by 5 bases and the J gene end by 8 bases; junction bases not matched to a gene: 7. CDR3 residues: CASSRRTGLGYTF. The DNA for the CDR3 is TGTGCCAGCAGCCGTAGGACAGGGCTCGGCTACACCTTC.

The chain combines TRBV7-9 with TRBJ2-7, with 11 bases identical to TRBD1. This CDR3 has 15 amino acids. The germline CDR1 and CDR2 sequences are SEHNR and FQNEAQ (reference sequence). The V segment lost 5 bases and the J segment 5 bases; nucleotides outside the gene matches: 8. CDR3 nucleotide sequence: TGTGCCAGCAGCGGGTCGGGACAGGGGGTGAACGAGCAGTACTTC. Translated: CASSGSGQGVNEQYF.

A few counts support this clonotype. This sequence joins TRBV30 and TRBJ1-2, with D possibly being TRBD1 (5 bases). This CDR3 spans 12 amino acids. The germline gives CDR1 GTSNPN, CDR2 SVGIG (reference sequence). V was pared by 2 bases and J by 8 bases, with 12 bases between. CDR3 amino acids: CAWSQGIGGYTF. For the CDR3, the DNA is TGTGCCTGGAGTCAGGGAATTGGGGGCTACACCTTC.

In its sample, this clonotype was seen many times. V and J are TRBV6-2 or TRBV6-3 and TRBJ1-1; possible D gene TRBD1, 6 bases. The ends were cut back, 7 bases at V and 1 base at J, with 19 bases in the middle. Per germline, CDR1 MNHEY and CDR2 SVGEGT. This CDR3 contains 16 residues. DNA for the CDR3: TGTGCCAGCAAGGGGGGGGTCCGACAGAGGAACACTGAAGCTTTCTTT. This codes for CASKGGVRQRNTEAFF.